These T cell receptor beta chains were read from a single sample in a study of blood T cell repertoires in COVID-19. The method was immunoSEQ multiplex PCR; TCRdb's version includes in-frame clones alone and lacks a portion of them. The table shows 150,000 to 200,000 clones, with approximately 90% occurring only once. The sample was peripheral blood. The source is a man aged 40-49 years with active or convalescent COVID-19. CDR3s include the opening cysteine and the closing phenylalanine or tryptophan. A D gene is named only where the DNA matches it firmly. Clone size is given for some rows only: seen once, a few or many times, or a class if the clone is expanded.

v_call,j_call,clone_size,d_call,cdr3_aa,cdr3_nt
TRBV21-1,TRBJ1-4,.,.,CASSKQGIDEKLFF,TGTGCCAGCAGCAAACAGGGGATCGATGAAAAACTGTTTTTT
TRBV5-4,TRBJ1-3,.,.,CASSLAQGSGNTIYF,TGTGCCAGCAGCTTGGCACAGGGCTCTGGAAACACCATATATTTT
TRBV7-2,TRBJ2-1,.,.,CASSSRTTYNEQFF,TGTGCCAGCAGCTCCCGGACTACGTACAATGAGCAGTTCTTC
TRBV21-1,TRBJ2-7,.,.,CASSKETGQYF,TGTGCCAGCAGCAAGGAGACAGGGCAGTACTTC
TRBV4-1,TRBJ2-3,.,TRBD2,CASSQARTSGGTDTQYF,TGCGCCAGCAGCCAAGCGCGGACTAGCGGGGGCACAGATACGCAGTATTTT
TRBV29-1,TRBJ1-2,.,TRBD1,CSVTDRDDNYGYTF,TGCAGCGTAACAGACAGGGATGATAACTATGGCTACACCTTC
TRBV19,TRBJ1-6,.,.,CASNGPGAVNSPLHF,TGTGCCAGTAACGGTCCAGGGGCGGTTAATTCACCCCTCCACTTT
TRBV3-1/TRBV3-2,TRBJ1-2,once,TRBD1,CASSLTGTGGAAGYTF,TGTGCCAGCAGCCTAACCGGGACAGGGGGCGCGGCTGGCTACACCTTC
TRBV18,TRBJ1-5,few,TRBD1,CASSPGTGGRHQPQHF,TGTGCCAGCTCACCAGGGACAGGGGGGCGCCATCAGCCCCAGCATTTT
TRBV3-1/TRBV3-2,TRBJ2-1,.,.,CASSQARPGVVNEQFF,TGTGCCAGCAGCCAAGCAAGGCCAGGGGTTGTTAATGAGCAGTTCTTC
TRBV7-2,TRBJ2-7,.,TRBD1,CASRTGVQQYF,TGTGCCAGCAGGACAGGGGTCCAGCAGTACTTC
TRBV19,TRBJ1-5,.,TRBD1,CASSTGQGGQPQHF,TGTGCCAGTAGTACCGGACAGGGTGGGCAGCCCCAGCATTTT
TRBV28,TRBJ1-4,.,TRBD1,CASRTGTGIEKLFF,TGTGCCAGCAGAACCGGGACAGGGATTGAAAAACTGTTTTTT
TRBV29-1,TRBJ1-2,.,TRBD1,CSVEDWDRGFDGYTF,TGCAGCGTTGAAGACTGGGACAGGGGGTTTGATGGCTACACCTTC
TRBV14,TRBJ2-2,.,.,CASSQGGDWWRWTGELFF,TGTGCCAGCAGCCAAGGGGGGGACTGGTGGAGGTGGACCGGGGAGCTGTTTTTT
TRBV7-9,TRBJ1-4,few,.,CASSNTGYNEKLFF,TGTGCCAGCAGCAACACAGGGTATAATGAAAAACTGTTTTTT
TRBV28,TRBJ2-7,.,.,CASSTRTGSYEQYF,TGTGCCAGCAGTACTCGCACAGGGTCCTACGAGCAGTACTTC
TRBV11-3,TRBJ2-1,.,.,CASTRRDSGYNEQFF,TGTGCCAGCACCCGGCGGGATAGCGGCTACAATGAGCAGTTCTTC
TRBV7-2,TRBJ2-1,once,TRBD2,CASSLAGGLYNEQFF,TGTGCCAGCAGCTTAGCGGGAGGGCTCTACAATGAGCAGTTCTTC
TRBV28,TRBJ2-5,.,TRBD1,CASSFRDRGLETQYF,TGTGCCAGCAGTTTTCGGGACAGGGGGCTGGAGACCCAGTACTTC
TRBV9,TRBJ1-2,.,TRBD1,CASSVAGDRDRAYGYTF,TGTGCCAGCAGCGTAGCGGGGGACAGGGATCGAGCCTATGGCTACACCTTC
TRBV19,TRBJ2-3,.,.,CASSSQTDTQYF,TGTGCCAGTAGTTCACAGACAGATACGCAGTATTTT
TRBV27,TRBJ2-1,.,.,CASSPTPLVGGPLYEQFF,TGTGCCAGCAGTCCGACCCCACTAGTTGGGGGCCCCCTATATGAGCAGTTCTTC
TRBV18,TRBJ1-3,.,TRBD1,CASSRSGQGMDTIYF,TGTGCCAGCTCACGGTCGGGACAGGGTATGGACACCATATATTTT
TRBV3-1/TRBV3-2,TRBJ1-1,once,.,CASSQESGWGRTEAFF,TGTGCCAGCAGCCAAGAATCGGGATGGGGGAGGACTGAAGCTTTCTTT
TRBV7-6,TRBJ2-1,.,TRBD2,CASSSGTRISMGRQFF,TGTGCCAGCAGCTCCGGGACTAGGATCTCAATGGGCAGGCAGTTCTTC
TRBV11-2,TRBJ2-4,.,TRBD1,CASSLRTGNIQYF,TGTGCCAGCAGCTTACGGACAGGAAACATTCAGTACTTC
TRBV9,TRBJ2-7,.,TRBD1,CASSPSQGAYEQYF,TGTGCCAGCAGCCCTTCTCAGGGGGCCTACGAGCAGTACTTC
TRBV11-3,TRBJ1-3,.,.,CASSLSGISGNTIYF,TGTGCCAGCAGCTTGTCAGGGATTTCTGGAAACACCATATATTTT
TRBV7-9,TRBJ1-4,.,.,CASSLAGGNEKLFF,TGTGCCAGCAGTCTAGCGGGGGGCAATGAAAAACTGTTTTTT
TRBV10-3,TRBJ2-5,.,TRBD1,CAISDPGQGQETQYF,TGTGCCATCAGTGACCCGGGACAGGGACAAGAGACCCAGTACTTC
TRBV4-1,TRBJ1-1,.,.,CASSQQPATGLNTEAFF,TGCGCCAGCAGCCAACAACCGGCGACAGGCTTGAACACTGAAGCTTTCTTT
TRBV7-2,TRBJ2-2,few,.,CASSLVSSVGELFF,TGTGCCAGCAGCTTAGTGTCCAGTGTGGGGGAGCTGTTTTTT
TRBV24-1,TRBJ2-7,.,.,CATSYGPSYEQYF,TGTGCCACCAGTTATGGCCCCTCCTACGAGCAGTACTTC
TRBV6-1,TRBJ1-2,.,TRBD1,CASSERAGGPYGYTF,TGTGCCAGCAGTGAACGGGCAGGGGGCCCCTATGGCTACACCTTC
TRBV5-1,TRBJ1-1,.,.,CASSTGDNTEAFF,TGCGCCAGCAGCACAGGAGACAACACTGAAGCTTTCTTT
TRBV28,TRBJ2-7,.,.,CASRGSVIYEQYF,TGTGCCAGCAGGGGTAGCGTCATCTACGAGCAGTACTTC
TRBV11-2,TRBJ1-2,.,TRBD1,CASSLGMGQGGYGYTF,TGTGCCAGCAGCTTAGGGATGGGACAGGGCGGCTATGGCTACACCTTC
TRBV5-5,TRBJ2-1,.,TRBD2,CASSLWSGSHEQFF,TGTGCCAGCAGCTTGTGGAGCGGGAGCCATGAGCAGTTCTTC
TRBV19,TRBJ1-5,.,.,CASSMGPSNQPQHF,TGTGCCAGTAGTATGGGCCCGAGCAATCAGCCCCAGCATTTT
TRBV7-8,TRBJ2-1,.,TRBD2,CASSMLAGGQDNEQFF,TGTGCCAGCAGTATGCTAGCGGGGGGGCAGGACAATGAGCAGTTCTTC
TRBV28,TRBJ2-5,.,.,CASRPNRVETQYF,TGTGCCAGCAGGCCCAACAGGGTAGAGACCCAGTACTTC
TRBV9,TRBJ1-1,.,.,CASSVDTYTEAFF,TGTGCCAGCAGCGTCGACACGTACACTGAAGCTTTCTTT
TRBV19,TRBJ2-6,.,TRBD1,CASSRAGGAGANVLTF,TGTGCCAGTAGTAGGGCAGGGGGCGCTGGGGCCAACGTCCTGACTTTC
TRBV4-3,TRBJ2-5,once,TRBD2,CASSQDWLAGGPETQYF,TGCGCCAGCAGCCAAGATTGGTTAGCGGGGGGCCCAGAGACCCAGTACTTC
TRBV5-4,TRBJ1-5,.,.,CASSLMETGQPQHF,TGTGCCAGCAGCTTGATGGAGACGGGACAGCCCCAGCATTTT
TRBV10-3,TRBJ2-7,.,TRBD2,CAISDPGTSSYEQYF,TGTGCCATCAGTGACCCCGGGACTAGCTCCTACGAGCAGTACTTC
TRBV6-6,TRBJ2-7,few,TRBD2,CASSNPGLAGGNEQYF,TGTGCCAGCAGTAATCCCGGGCTAGCGGGAGGGAACGAGCAGTACTTC
TRBV9,TRBJ2-1,.,TRBD2,CASSVGGRAASSGGASYNEQFF,TGTGCCAGCAGCGTAGGCGGCCGCGCCGCTAGTAGCGGGGGGGCCTCCTACAATGAGCAGTTCTTC
TRBV18,TRBJ1-6,.,.,CASSPATNNSPLHF,TGTGCCAGCTCACCAGCTACCAATAATTCACCCCTCCACTTT
TRBV5-1,TRBJ2-1,.,TRBD2,CASTSSGINNEQFF,TGCGCCAGCACATCTAGCGGGATCAACAATGAGCAGTTCTTC
TRBV6-2/TRBV6-3,TRBJ2-1,.,TRBD2,CASSYAGGLWNEQFF,TGTGCCAGCAGTTATGCGGGGGGCCTATGGAATGAGCAGTTCTTC
TRBV28,TRBJ2-7,.,TRBD1,CATVDRTGSYEQYF,TGTGCCACCGTTGACCGGACAGGGTCCTACGAGCAGTACTTC